Below are 9 T cell receptor beta chains sequenced from a single sample in a study of shared clonotypes between healthy human individuals. This table comes from immunoSEQ multiplex PCR, and its TCRdb copy is limited to in-frame clones, with some not included. The table shows approximately 460,000 clones, with 70% to 80% occurring only once. The sample was PBMCs. The origin of the receptors is a woman aged 40 to 55 in good health. Some clones in this sample may be carry-over from other donors' samples.

About this clone: This sequence may be a read error, since a much larger clone differs from it by one base. This sample includes further DNA sequences coding for the same CDR3. This sequence joins TRBV5-1 and TRBJ1-1, with a possible D match to TRBD1 (5 bases). This CDR3 is 15 amino acids long. Germline assignment: CDR1 SGHRS and CDR2 YFSETQ. V was pared by 4 bases and J by 5 bases, with 18 bases between. Here the CDR3 reads CASSLGTGIGTEAFF. CDR3 nucleotides: TGCGCCAGCAGCCTAGGGACTGGGATAGGAACTGAAGCTTTCTTT.

The chain carries TRBV7-2 and TRBJ2-5; maybe TRBD1 (5 bases). Trimming stripped 1 base from V and 0 bases from J, with 6 bases between. The CDR3 is 14 residues long. Germline V gives CDR1 SGHTA, CDR2 FQGNSA. CDR3 region: CASSLGGHQETQYF. The CDR3 DNA sequence: TGTGCCAGCAGCTTAGGGGGCCACCAAGAGACCCAGTACTTC.

The J gene is TRBJ2-7, the V gene TRBV28; 7 bases line up with TRBD2. The junction had 10 bases not matched to a gene; V was cut back by 9 bases and J by 5 bases. The germline gives CDR1 MDHEN, CDR2 SYDVKM. The CDR3 totals 13 residues. The DNA for the CDR3 is TGTGCCAGTCGGGGGGAGGGTATAGACGAGCAGTACTTC. Translation: CASRGEGIDEQYF.

The rearrangement links TRBV27 to TRBJ2-4; D may be TRBD1 (6 bases). The CDR3 extends over 18 amino acids. V lost 2 bases and J 0 bases, leaving 17 bases between the germline ends. Looked up from germline, CDR1 is MNHEY and CDR2 is SMNVEV (reference sequence). The CDR3 DNA is TGTGCCAGCAGTTTAGCCAGGGGCCCCTTTCTAGCCAAAAACATTCAGTACTTC. It specifies CASSLARGPFLAKNIQYF.

The J gene is TRBJ2-6, the V gene TRBV7-4; D not certain. Germline V CDR1 and CDR2: SGHVT, SQSDAQ. Trimming pared 5 bases from V and 5 bases from J, leaving 22 bases between. This CDR3 has 18 residues. CDR3 residues: CASSKIGSSQSRANVLTF. Written as DNA, the CDR3 is TGTGCCAGCAGCAAAATAGGCAGCTCACAAAGTCGGGCCAACGTCCTGACTTTC. The full variable domain, its missing parts supplied by reference TRBV7-4 and TRBJ2-6, is GAGVSQSPRYKVAKRGRDVALRCDSISGHVTLYWYRQTLGQGSEVLTYSQSDAQRDKSGRPSGRFSAERPERSVSTLKIQRTEQGDSAVYLCASSKIGSSQSRANVLTFGAGSRLTVL.

Many counts were recorded for this clone. Other DNA sequences of this sample code for an identical CDR3. This chain links TRBV29-1 with TRBJ1-3; the D gene is possibly TRBD1 (5 bases). The germline V and J ends were trimmed by 1 base and 4 bases, with 8 bases remaining between them. The length of the CDR3 is 13 residues. Looked up from germline, CDR1 is SQVTM and CDR2 is ANQGSEA. The CDR3 DNA reads TGCAGCGTTGAAGTGACAGTAGGAAACACCATATATTTT. Its protein product is CSVEVTVGNTIYF.

The J gene is TRBJ1-5, the V gene TRBV30; a weak D match, TRBD1 (6 bases). The CDR3 is 14 residues long. The germline V and J ends were trimmed by 5 bases and 5 bases, with 16 bases remaining between them. Germline V CDR1 and CDR2: GTSNPN, SVGIG (reference sequence). CDR3 in DNA: TGTGCCTGGCAGACAGGAAATAGGGATCAGCCCCAGCATTTT. Amino acids: CAWQTGNRDQPQHF. The whole variable domain, remainder taken from reference TRBV30 and TRBJ1-5, is SQTIHQWPATLVQPVGSPLSLECTVEGTSNPNLYWYRQAAGRGLQLLFYSVGIGQISSEVPQNLSASRPQDRQFILSSKKLLLSDSGFYLCAWQTGNRDQPQHFGDGTRLSIL.

This chain joins TRBV29-1 and TRBJ1-5; D call uncertain. Germline V lookup: CDR1 SQVTM, CDR2 ANQGSEA. The V end lost 4 bases, the J end lost 0 bases, and 7 bases lay between the germline ends. The CDR3 sequence is 13 residues long. CDR3 DNA sequence: TGCAGCGTTGGGGCAGGTAGCAATCAGCCCCAGCATTTT. Translating gives CSVGAGSNQPQHF.

The chain recombines TRBV5-1 with TRBJ2-7, with unresolved D. The CDR3 is 13 residues long. Germline V lookup: CDR1 SGHRS, CDR2 YFSETQ. Deletions cut 0 bases from V and 2 bases from J, with 6 bases between. The CDR3 region has the DNA TGCGCCAGCAGCTTGGCGCCCACCTACGAGCAGTACTTC. This translates into CASSLAPTYEQYF.